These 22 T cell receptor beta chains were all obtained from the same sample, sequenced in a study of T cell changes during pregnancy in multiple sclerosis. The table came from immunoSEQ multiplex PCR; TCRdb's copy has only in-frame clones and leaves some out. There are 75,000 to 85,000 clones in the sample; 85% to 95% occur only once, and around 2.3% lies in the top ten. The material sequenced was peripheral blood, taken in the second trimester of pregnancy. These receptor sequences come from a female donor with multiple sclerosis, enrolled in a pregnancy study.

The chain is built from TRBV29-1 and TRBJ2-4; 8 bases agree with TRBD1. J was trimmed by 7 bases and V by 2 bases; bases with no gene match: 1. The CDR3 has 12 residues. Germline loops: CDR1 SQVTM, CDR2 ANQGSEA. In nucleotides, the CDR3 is TGCAGCGTTGAACAGGGGGCGAACATTCAGTACTTC. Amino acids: CSVEQGANIQYF. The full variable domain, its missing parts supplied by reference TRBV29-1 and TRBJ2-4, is SAVISQKPSRDICQRGTSLTIQCQVDSQVTMMFWYRQQPGQSLTLIATANQGSEATYESGFVIDKFPISRPNLTFSTLTVSNMSPEDSSIYLCSVEQGANIQYFGAGTRLSVL.

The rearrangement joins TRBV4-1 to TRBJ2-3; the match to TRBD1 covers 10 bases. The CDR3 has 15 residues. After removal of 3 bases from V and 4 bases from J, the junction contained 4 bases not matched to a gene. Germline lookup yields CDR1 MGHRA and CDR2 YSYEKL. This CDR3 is CASSQGQGRSDTQYF. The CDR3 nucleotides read TGCGCCAGCAGCCAGGGACAGGGGAGGTCAGATACGCAGTATTTT.

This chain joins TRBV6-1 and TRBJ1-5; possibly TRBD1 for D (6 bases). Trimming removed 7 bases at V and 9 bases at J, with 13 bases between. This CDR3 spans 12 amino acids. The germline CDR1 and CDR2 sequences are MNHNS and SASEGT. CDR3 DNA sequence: TGTGCCAGCAATGACAGGCCCAGGCCCCAGCATTTT. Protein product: CASNDRPRPQHF.

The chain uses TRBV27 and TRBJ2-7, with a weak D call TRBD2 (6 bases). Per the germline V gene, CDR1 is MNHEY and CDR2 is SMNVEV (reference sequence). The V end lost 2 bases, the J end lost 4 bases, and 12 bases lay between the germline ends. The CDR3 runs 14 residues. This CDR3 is CASSLLAGIYEQYF. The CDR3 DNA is TGTGCCAGCAGTTTACTGGCGGGGATTTACGAGCAGTACTTC.

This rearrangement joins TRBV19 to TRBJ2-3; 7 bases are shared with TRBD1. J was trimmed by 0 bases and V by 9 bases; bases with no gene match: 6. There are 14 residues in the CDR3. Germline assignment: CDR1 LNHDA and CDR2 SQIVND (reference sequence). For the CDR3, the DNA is TGTGCCAGCCGGCTACAGGGGAGCACAGATACGCAGTATTTT. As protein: CASRLQGSTDTQYF.

CDR3 region: CASSPRTNPSTDTQYF. In DNA form, the CDR3 reads TGTGCCAGTAGTCCCCGGACTAACCCTAGCACAGATACGCAGTATTTT. The rearrangement uses TRBV19 and TRBJ2-3; a possible D gene is TRBD2 (6 bases). This CDR3 region has 16 residues. The V gene lost 5 bases and the J gene lost 0 bases, with 15 bases spanning the gap. CDR1 is LNHDA and CDR2 is SQIVND in the germline V gene (reference sequence).

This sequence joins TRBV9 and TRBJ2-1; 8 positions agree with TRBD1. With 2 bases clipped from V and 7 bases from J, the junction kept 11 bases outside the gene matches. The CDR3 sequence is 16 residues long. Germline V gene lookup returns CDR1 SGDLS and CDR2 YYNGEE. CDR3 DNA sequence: TGTGCCAGCAGCGTTCGGCAGGGGGCCTTGGGGAATGAGCAGTTCTTC. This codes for CASSVRQGALGNEQFF. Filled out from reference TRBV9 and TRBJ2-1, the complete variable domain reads DSGVTQTPKHLITATGQRVTLRCSPRSGDLSVYWYQQSLDQGLQFLIQYYNGEERAKGNILERFSAQQFPDLHSELNLSSLELGDSALYFCASSVRQGALGNEQFFGPGTRLTVL.

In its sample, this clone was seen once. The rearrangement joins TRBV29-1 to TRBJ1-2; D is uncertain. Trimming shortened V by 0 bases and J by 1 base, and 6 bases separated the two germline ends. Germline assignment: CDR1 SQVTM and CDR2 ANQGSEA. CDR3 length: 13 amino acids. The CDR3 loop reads CSVEDPYNYGYTF. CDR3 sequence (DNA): TGCAGCGTTGAAGATCCGTATAACTATGGCTACACCTTC.

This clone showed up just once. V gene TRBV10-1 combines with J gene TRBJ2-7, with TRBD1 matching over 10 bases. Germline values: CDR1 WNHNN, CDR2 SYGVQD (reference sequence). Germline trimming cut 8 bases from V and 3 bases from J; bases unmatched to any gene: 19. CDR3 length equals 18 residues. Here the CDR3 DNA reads TGCGCCAGCTTGGGGTCCGACGGAAGGGGACAGGGGCACTACGAGCAGTACTTC. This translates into CASLGSDGRGQGHYEQYF.

The CDR3 DNA is TGTGCCAGCAGCGGGATTAGCGGGAGTTCCTACAATGAGCAGTTCTTC. Its protein product is CASSGISGSSYNEQFF. The chain joins TRBV9 to TRBJ2-1; 9 bases are a match to TRBD2. V lost 3 bases to trimming and J lost 1 base; unmatched junction nucleotides: 5. CDR1 is SGDLS and CDR2 is YYNGEE in the germline V gene. This CDR3 is built from 16 residues.

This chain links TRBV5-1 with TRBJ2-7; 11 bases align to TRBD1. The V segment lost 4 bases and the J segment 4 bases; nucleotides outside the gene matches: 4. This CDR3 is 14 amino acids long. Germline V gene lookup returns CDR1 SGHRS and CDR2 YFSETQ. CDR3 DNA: TGCGCCAGCAGCCTGGGACAGGGGGATTACGAGCAGTACTTC. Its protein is CASSLGQGDYEQYF.

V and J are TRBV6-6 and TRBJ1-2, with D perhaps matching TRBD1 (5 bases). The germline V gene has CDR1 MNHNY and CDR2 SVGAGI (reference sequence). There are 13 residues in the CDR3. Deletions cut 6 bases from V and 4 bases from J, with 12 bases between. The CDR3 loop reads CASSQDTVYGYTF. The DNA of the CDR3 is TGTGCCAGCAGCCAGGACACTGTCTATGGCTACACCTTC.

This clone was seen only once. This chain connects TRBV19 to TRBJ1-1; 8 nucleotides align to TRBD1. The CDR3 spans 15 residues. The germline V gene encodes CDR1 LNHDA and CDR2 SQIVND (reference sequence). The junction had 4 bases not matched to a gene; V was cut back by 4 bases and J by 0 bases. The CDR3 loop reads CASSTRQGMNTEAFF. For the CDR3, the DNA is TGTGCCAGTAGTACTCGACAGGGGATGAACACTGAAGCTTTCTTT. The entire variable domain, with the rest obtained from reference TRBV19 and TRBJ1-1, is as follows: DGGITQSPKYLFRKEGQNVTLSCEQNLNHDAMYWYRQDPGQGLRLIYYSQIVNDFQKGDIAEGYSVSREKKESFPLTVTSAQKNPTAFYLCASSTRQGMNTEAFFGQGTRLTVV.

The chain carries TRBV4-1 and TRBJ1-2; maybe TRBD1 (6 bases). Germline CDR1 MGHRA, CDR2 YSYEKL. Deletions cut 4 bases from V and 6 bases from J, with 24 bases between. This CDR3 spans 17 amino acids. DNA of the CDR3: TGCGCCAGCAGCCCGACCTCATTGGGGGGGCGAGGCAATGGCTACACCTTC. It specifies CASSPTSLGGRGNGYTF.

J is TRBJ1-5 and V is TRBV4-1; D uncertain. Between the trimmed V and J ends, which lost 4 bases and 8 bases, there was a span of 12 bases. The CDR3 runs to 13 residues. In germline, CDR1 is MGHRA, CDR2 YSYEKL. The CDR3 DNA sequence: TGCGCCAGCAGCCCCCTTAACTTAGAGCCCCAGCATTTT. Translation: CASSPLNLEPQHF.

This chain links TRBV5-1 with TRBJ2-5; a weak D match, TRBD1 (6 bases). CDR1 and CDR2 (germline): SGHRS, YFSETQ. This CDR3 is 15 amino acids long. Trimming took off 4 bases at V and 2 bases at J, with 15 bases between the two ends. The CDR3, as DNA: TGCGCCAGCAGCGCTAGGGGGTTGGGTCAAGAGACCCAGTACTTC. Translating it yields CASSARGLGQETQYF. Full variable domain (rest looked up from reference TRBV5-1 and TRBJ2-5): KAGVTQTPRYLIKTRGQQVTLSCSPISGHRSVSWYQQTPGQGLQFLFEYFSETQRNKGNFPGRFSGRQFSNSRSEMNVSTLELGDSALYLCASSARGLGQETQYFGPGTRLLVL.

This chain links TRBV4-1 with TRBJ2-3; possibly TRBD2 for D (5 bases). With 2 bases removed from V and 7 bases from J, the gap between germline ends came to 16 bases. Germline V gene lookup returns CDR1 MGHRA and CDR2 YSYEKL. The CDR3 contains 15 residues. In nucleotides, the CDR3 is TGCGCCAGCAGCCAAAGATTAGGGCCCGGGAATACGCAGTATTTT. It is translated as CASSQRLGPGNTQYF.

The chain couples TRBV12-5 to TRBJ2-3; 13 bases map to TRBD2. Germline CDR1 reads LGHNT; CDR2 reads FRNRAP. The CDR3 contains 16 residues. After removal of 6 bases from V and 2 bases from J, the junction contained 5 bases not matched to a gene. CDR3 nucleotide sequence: TGTGCTAGTGGAGCGGGACTAGCGGGGCTCACAGATACGCAGTATTTT. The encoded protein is CASGAGLAGLTDTQYF.

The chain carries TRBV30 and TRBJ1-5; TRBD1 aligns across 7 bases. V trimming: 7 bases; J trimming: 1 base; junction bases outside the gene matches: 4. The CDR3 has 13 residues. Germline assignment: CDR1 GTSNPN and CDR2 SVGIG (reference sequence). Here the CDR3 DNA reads TGTGCCTACACACAGGGGAGCAATCAGCCCCAGCATTTT. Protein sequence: CAYTQGSNQPQHF.

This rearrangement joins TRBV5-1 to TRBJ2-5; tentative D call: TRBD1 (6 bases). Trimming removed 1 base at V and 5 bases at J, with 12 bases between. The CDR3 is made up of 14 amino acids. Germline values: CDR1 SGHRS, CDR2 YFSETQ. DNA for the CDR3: TGCGCCAGCAGCTTGTTTGAGGGGGTCGAGACCCAGTACTTC. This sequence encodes CASSLFEGVETQYF.

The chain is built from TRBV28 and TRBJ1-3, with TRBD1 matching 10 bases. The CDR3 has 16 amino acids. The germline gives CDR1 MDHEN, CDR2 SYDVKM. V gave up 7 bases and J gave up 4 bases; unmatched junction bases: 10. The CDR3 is CASTIGGQGTGNTIYF. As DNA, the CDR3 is TGTGCCAGCACCATAGGGGGACAGGGGACCGGAAACACCATATATTTT.

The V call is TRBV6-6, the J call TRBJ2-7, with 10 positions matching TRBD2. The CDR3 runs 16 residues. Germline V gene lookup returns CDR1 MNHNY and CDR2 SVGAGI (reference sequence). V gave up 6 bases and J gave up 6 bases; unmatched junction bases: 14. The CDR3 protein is CASRSSGGAQFSEQYF. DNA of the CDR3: TGTGCCAGCAGGTCCAGCGGGGGGGCCCAATTTTCCGAGCAGTACTTC.